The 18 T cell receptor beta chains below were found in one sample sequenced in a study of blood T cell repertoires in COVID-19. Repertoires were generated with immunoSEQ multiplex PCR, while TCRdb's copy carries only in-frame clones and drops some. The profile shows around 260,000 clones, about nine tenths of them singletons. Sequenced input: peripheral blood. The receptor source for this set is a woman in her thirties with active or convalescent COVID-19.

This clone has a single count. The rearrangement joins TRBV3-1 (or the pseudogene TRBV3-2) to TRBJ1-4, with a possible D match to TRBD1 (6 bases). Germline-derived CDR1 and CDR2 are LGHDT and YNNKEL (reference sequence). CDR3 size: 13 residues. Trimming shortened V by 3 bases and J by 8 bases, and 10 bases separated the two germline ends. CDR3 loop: CASSHRGQEKLFF. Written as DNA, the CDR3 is TGTGCCAGCAGCCACAGGGGCCAGGAAAAACTGTTTTTT.

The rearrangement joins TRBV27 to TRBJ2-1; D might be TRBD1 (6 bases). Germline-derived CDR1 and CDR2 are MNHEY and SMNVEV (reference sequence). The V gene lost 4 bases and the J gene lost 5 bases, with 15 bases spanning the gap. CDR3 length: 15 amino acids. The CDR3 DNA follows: TGTGCCAGCAGTTCTTTCGTAGGGGGAAACAATGAGCAGTTCTTC. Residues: CASSSFVGGNNEQFF.

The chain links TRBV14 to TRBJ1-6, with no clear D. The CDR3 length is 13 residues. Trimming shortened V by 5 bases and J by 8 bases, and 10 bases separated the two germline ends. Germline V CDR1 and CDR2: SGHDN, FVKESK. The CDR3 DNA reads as TGTGCCAGCAGCTCCCACGGGGATTCACCCCTCCACTTT. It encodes CASSSHGDSPLHF.

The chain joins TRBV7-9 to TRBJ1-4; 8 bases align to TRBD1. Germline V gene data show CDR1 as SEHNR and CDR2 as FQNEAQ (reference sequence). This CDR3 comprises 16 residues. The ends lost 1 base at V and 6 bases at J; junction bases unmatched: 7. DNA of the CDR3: TGTGCCAGCAGCTTAGAAACAGGGGGAGGGGATGAAAAACTGTTTTTT. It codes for CASSLETGGGDEKLFF.

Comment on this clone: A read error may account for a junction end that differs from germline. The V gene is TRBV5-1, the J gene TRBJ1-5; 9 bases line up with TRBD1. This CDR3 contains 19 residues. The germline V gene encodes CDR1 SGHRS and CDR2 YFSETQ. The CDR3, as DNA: TGCGCCAGCAGCAAGGGTAGGGACAGGGTAAACGGTGGCGTGACAGCCCCAGCATTT. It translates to CASSKGRDRVNGGVTAPAF.

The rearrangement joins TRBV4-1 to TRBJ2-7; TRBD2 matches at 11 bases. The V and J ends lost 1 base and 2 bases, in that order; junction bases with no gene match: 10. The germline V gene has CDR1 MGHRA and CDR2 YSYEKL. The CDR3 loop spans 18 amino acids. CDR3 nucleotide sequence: TGCGCCAGCAGCCAAGTACCCCTAGCGGGGGGAACAGCCTACGAGCAGTACTTC. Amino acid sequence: CASSQVPLAGGTAYEQYF.

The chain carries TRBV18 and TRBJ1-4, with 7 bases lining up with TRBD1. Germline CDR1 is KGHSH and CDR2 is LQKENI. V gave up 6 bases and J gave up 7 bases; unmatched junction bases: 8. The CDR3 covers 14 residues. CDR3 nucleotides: TGTGCCAGCTCTAATGACAGGGCTTTTGAAAAACTGTTTTTT. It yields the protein CASSNDRAFEKLFF.

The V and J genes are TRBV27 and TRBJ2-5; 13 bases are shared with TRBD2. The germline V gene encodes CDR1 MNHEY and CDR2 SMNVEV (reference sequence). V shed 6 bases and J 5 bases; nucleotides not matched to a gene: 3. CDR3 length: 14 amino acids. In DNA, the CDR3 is TGTGCCAGCAGCCGACTAGCGGGGGGCGAGACCCAGTACTTC. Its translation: CASSRLAGGETQYF.

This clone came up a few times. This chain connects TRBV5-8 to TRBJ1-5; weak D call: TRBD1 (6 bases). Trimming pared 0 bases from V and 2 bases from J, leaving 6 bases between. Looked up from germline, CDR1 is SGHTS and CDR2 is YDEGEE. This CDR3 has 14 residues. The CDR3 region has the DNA TGTGCCAGCAGCTTGGCAGGGGGCAATCAGCCCCAGCATTTT. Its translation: CASSLAGGNQPQHF.

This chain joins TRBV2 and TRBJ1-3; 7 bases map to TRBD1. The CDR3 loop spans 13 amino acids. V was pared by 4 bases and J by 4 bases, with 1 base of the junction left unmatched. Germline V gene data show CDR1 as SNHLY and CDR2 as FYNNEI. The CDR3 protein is CASSVGQGNTIYF. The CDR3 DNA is TGTGCCAGCAGTGTGGGACAGGGAAACACCATATATTTT.

CDR3 nucleotide sequence: TGCGCCAGCAGCCAAGAATCACTTCTCTCAGGGGTAAACAGTCAGCCCCAGCATTTT. Its protein product is CASSQESLLSGVNSQPQHF. This chain joins TRBV4-1 and TRBJ1-5; perhaps TRBD1 as D (6 bases). Deletions cut 0 bases from V and 6 bases from J, with 24 bases between. CDR3 length equals 19 residues. Per germline, CDR1 MGHRA and CDR2 YSYEKL.

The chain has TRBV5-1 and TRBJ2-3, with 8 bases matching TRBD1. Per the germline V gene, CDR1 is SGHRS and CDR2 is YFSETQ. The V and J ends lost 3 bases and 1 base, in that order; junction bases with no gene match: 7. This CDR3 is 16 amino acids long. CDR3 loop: CASSYPDRGGTDTQYF. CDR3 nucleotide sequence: TGCGCCAGCAGCTACCCCGACAGGGGTGGCACAGATACGCAGTATTTT.

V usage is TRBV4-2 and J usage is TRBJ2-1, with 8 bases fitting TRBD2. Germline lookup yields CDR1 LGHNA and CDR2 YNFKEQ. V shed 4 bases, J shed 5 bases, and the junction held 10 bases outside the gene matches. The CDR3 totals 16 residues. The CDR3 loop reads CASSPRLAGADNEQFF. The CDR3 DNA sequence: TGTGCCAGCAGCCCCCGGCTAGCGGGCGCAGACAATGAGCAGTTCTTC.

In DNA form, the CDR3 reads TGTGCCATCAGTGAAAGGGGACAGGGAAGTCGAAACTATGGCTACACCTTC. Amino acids: CAISERGQGSRNYGYTF. The chain employs TRBV10-3 and TRBJ1-2; TRBD1 aligns across 9 bases. The V segment lost 3 bases and the J segment 2 bases; nucleotides outside the gene matches: 10. The germline V gene encodes CDR1 ENHRY and CDR2 SYGVKD. The CDR3 loop spans 17 amino acids.

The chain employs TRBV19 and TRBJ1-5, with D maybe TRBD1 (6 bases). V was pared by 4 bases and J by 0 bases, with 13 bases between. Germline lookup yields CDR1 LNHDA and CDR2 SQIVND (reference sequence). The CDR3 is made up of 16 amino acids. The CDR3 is CASSTVSTGSNQPQHF. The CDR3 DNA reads TGTGCCAGTAGTACCGTTTCGACAGGTAGCAATCAGCCCCAGCATTTT.

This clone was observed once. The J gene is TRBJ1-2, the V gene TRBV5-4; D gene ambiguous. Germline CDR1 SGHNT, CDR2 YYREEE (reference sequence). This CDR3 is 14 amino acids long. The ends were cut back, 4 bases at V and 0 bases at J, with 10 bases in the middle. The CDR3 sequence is CASSLDGANYGYTF. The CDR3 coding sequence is TGTGCCAGCAGCCTCGACGGGGCTAACTATGGCTACACCTTC.

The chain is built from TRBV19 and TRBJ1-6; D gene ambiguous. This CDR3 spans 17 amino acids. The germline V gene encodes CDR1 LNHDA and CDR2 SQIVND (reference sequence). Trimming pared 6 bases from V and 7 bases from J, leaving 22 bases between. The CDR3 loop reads CASSAGSGFGQNSPLHF. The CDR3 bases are TGTGCCAGTAGCGCGGGGTCCGGGTTCGGCCAAAATTCACCCCTCCACTTT.

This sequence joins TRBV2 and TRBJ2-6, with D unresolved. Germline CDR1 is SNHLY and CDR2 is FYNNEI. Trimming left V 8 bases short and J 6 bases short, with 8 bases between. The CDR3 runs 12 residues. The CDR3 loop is CASSQEANVLTF. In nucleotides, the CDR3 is TGTGCCAGCTCGCAGGAGGCCAACGTCCTGACTTTC.